Below, one T cell receptor (beta chain) is given with its context. Trimming shortened V by 0 bases and J by 6 bases, and 13 bases separated the two germline ends. The CDR3 loop spans 15 amino acids. CDR1 LNHNV and CDR2 YYDKDF come from the germline V gene (reference sequence). This sample is part of a study of blood T cell repertoires in COVID-19. Overall study: Collection of acute and convalescent COVID-19 samples took place in the United States, Italy and Spain. The cDNA or gDNA used as material had been derived from T cells, B-cell-depleted T cells, or PBMCs.

In the original workflow: Amplifying reference gene primers gave estimates of nucleated cell counts. Here immunoSEQ multiplex PCR was the method, and the copy in TCRdb shows in-frame clones only, minus some. V and J calls and clone size are those listed in that table; D and trimming were worked out from the DNA. The sample consists of under 200,000 clones, 88% of them appearing once. Sequenced: peripheral blood. This chain joins TRBV15 and TRBJ2-3, with a tentative D call TRBD1 (5 bases). The sequence was collected from a man younger than 30 with active or convalescent COVID-19. The CDR3: CATSRECWGCDTQYF. The CDR3 DNA reads TGTGCCACCAGCAGAGAGTGTTGGGGCTGCGATACGCAGTATTTT.